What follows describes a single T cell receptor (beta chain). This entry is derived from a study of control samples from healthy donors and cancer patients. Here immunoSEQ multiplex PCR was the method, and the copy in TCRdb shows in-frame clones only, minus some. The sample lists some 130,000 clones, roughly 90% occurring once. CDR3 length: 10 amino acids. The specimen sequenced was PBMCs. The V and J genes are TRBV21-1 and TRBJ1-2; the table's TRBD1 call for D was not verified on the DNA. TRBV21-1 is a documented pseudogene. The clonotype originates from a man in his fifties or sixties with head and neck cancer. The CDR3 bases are TGTGCCAGCCAGGGCTATGGCTACACCTTC. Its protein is CASQGYGYTF.